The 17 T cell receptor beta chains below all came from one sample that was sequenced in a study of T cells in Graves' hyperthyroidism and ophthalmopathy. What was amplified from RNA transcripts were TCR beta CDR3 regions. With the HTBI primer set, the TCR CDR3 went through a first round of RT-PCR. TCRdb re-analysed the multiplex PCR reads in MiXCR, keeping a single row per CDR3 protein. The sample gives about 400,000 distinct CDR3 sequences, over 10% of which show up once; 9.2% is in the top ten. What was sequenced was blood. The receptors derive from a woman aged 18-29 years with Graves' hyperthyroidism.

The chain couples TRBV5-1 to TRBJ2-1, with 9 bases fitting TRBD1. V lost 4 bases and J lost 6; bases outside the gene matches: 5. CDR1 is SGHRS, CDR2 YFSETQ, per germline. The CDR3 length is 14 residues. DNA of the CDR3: TGCGCCAGCAGCCCGGGACAGGGCTGCAATGAGCAGTTCTTC. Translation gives CASSPGQGCNEQFF.

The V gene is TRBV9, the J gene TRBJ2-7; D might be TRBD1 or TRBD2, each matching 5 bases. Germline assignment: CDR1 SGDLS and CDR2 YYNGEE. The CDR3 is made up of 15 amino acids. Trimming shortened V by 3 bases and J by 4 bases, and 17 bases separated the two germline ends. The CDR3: CASSEGGGETYEQYF. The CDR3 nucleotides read TGTGCCAGCAGCGAAGGTGGGGGTGAAACGTACGAGCAGTACTTC.

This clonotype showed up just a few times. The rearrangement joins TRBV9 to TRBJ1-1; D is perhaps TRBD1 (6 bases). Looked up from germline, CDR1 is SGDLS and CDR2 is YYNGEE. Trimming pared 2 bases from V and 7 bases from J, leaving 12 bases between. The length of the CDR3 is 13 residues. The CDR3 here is CASSVEGGLEAFF. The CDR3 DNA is TGTGCCAGCAGCGTTGAGGGGGGGCTTGAAGCTTTCTTT.

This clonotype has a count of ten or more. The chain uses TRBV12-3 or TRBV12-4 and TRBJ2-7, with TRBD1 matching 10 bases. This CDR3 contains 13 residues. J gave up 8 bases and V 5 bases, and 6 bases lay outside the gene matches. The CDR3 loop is CASSAGQGWQQYF. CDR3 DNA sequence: TGTGCCAGCAGTGCGGGACAGGGGTGGCAGCAGTACTTC.

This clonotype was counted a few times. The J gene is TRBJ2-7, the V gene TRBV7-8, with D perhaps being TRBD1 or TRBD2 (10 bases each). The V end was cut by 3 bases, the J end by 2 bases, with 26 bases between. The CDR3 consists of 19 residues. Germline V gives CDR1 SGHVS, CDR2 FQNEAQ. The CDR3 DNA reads TGTGCCAGCAGCTTGGGACAGGGGCTAGCGGGAGAAACAACCTACGAGCAGTACTTC. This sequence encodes CASSLGQGLAGETTYEQYF.

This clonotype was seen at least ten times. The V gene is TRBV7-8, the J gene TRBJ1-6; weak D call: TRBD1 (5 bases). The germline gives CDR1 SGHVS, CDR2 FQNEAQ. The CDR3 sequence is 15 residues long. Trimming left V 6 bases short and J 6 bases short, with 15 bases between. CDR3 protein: CASRLGRVGNSPLHF. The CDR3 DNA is TGTGCCAGCAGATTGGGCAGGGTTGGTAATTCACCCCTCCACTTT.

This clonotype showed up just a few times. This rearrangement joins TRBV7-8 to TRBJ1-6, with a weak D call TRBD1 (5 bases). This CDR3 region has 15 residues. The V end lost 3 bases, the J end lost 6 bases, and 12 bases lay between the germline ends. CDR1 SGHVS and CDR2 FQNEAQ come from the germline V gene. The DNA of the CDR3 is TGTGCCAGCAGCTTCCGGGACCTCATTAATTCACCCCTCCACTTT. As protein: CASSFRDLINSPLHF.

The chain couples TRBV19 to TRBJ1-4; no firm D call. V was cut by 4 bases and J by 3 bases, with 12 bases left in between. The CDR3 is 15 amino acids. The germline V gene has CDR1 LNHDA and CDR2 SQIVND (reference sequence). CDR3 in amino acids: CASSTHGAANEKLFF. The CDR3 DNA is TGTGCCAGTAGTACCCACGGTGCAGCTAATGAAAAACTGTTTTTT.

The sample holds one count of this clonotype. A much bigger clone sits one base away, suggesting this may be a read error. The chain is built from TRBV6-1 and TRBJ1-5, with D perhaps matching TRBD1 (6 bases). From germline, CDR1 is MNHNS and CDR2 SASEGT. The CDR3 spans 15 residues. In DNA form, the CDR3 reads TGTGCCAGCAGTGAATGGACAGTCTCAAATCGGCCCCAGCATTTT. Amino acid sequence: CASSEWTVSNRPQHF.

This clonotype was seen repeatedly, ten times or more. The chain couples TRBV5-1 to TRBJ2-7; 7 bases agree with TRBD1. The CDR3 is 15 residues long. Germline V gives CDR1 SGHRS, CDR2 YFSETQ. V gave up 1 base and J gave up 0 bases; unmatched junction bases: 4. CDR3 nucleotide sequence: TGCGCCAGCAGCTTGAAAGGGGGCGGCTCCTACGAGCAGTACTTC. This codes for CASSLKGGGSYEQYF.

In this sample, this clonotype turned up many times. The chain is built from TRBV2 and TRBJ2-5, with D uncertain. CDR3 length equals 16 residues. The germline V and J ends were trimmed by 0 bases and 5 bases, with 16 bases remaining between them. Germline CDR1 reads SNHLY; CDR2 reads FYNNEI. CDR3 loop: CASSEARSASGETQYF. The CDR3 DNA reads TGTGCCAGCAGTGAAGCGCGATCAGCGTCTGGGGAGACCCAGTACTTC. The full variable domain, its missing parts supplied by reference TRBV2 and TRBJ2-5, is EPEVTQTPSHQVTQMGQEVILRCVPISNHLYFYWYRQILGQKVEFLVSFYNNEISEKSEIFDDQFSVERPDGSNFTLKIRSTKLEDSAMYFCASSEARSASGETQYFGPGTRLLVL.

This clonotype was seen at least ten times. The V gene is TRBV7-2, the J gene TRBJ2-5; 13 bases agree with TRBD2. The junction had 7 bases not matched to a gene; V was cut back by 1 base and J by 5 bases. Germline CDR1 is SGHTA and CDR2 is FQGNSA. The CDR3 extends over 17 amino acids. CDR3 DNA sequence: TGTGCCAGCAGCTTAGGGACTAGCGGGAGATTTCGGGAGACCCAGTACTTC. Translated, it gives CASSLGTSGRFRETQYF.

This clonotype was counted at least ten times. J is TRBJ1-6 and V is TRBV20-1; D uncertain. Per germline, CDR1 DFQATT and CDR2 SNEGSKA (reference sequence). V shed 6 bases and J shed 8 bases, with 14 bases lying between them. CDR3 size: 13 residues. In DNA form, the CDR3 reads TGCAGTGCATCATCGGGCGAGCATTCACCCCTCCACTTT. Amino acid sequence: CSASSGEHSPLHF.

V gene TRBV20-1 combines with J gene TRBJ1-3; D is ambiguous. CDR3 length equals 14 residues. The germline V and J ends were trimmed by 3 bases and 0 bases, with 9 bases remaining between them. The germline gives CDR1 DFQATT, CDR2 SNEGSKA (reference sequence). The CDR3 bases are TGCAGTGCTAGCGCAGGACCCTCTGGAAACACCATATATTTT. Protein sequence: CSASAGPSGNTIYF.

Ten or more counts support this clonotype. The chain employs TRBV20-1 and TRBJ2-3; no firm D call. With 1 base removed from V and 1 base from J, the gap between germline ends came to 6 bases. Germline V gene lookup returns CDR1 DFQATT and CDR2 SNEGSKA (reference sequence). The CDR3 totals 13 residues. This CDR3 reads CSARVMGTDTQYF. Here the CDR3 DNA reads TGCAGTGCTAGAGTTATGGGCACAGATACGCAGTATTTT.

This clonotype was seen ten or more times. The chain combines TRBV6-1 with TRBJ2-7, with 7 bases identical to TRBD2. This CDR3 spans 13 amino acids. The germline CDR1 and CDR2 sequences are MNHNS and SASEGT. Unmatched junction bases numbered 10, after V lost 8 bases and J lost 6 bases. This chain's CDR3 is CASGTGGPIEQYF. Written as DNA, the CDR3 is TGTGCCAGCGGGACGGGGGGACCTATCGAGCAGTACTTC.

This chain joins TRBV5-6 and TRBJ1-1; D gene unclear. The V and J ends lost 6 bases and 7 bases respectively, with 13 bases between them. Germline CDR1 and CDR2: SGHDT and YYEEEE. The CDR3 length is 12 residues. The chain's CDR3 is CASTTIKNEAFF. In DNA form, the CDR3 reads TGTGCCAGCACCACTATAAAGAATGAAGCTTTCTTT.